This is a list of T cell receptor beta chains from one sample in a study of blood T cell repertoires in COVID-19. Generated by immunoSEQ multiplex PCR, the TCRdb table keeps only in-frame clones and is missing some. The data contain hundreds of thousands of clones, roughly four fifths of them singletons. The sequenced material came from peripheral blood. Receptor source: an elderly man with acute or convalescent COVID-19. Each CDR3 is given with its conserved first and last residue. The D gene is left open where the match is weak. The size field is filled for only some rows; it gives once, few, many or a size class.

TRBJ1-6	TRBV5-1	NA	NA	CASSLGAGNSPLHF	TGCGCCAGCAGCTTGGGGGCGGGGAATTCACCCCTCCACTTT
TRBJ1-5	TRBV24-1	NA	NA	CATREGTGEQPQHF	TGTGCCACCAGGGAGGGGACGGGGGAGCAGCCCCAGCATTTT
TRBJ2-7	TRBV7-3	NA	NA	CASRVGGSYEQYF	TGTGCCAGCAGGGTCGGAGGTTCCTACGAGCAGTACTTC
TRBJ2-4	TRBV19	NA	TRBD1	CASSIVGTGNIQYF	TGTGCCAGTAGTATAGTTGGGACAGGGAACATTCAGTACTTC
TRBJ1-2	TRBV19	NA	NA	CASKGPQARDYGYTF	TGTGCCAGTAAAGGGCCCCAGGCGAGGGACTATGGCTACACCTTC
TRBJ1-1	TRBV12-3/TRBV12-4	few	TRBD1	CASRDREDTEAFF	TGTGCCAGCAGGGACAGGGAGGACACTGAAGCTTTCTTT
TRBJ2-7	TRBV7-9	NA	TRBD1	CASLRTGESYEQYF	TGTGCCAGCCTCCGGACAGGCGAATCCTACGAGCAGTACTTC
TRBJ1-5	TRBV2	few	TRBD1	CASKGQGTGPQHF	TGTGCCAGCAAGGGACAGGGGACAGGGCCCCAGCATTTT
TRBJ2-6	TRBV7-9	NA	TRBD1	CASSLRGDRVSGANVLTF	TGTGCCAGCAGCTTACGGGGGGACAGGGTCTCTGGGGCCAACGTCCTGACTTTC
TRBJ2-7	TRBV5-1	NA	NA	CASSLDIRGTYEQYF	TGCGCCAGCAGCTTGGATATTCGCGGCACCTACGAGCAGTACTTC
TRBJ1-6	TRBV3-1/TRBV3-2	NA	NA	CASSLSGSQYNSPLHF	TGTGCCAGCAGCCTGTCCGGGAGCCAATATAATTCACCCCTCCACTTT
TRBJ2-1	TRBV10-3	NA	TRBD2	CAISESMASGSPREFF	TGTGCCATCAGTGAGTCGATGGCTAGCGGGAGCCCTCGGGAGTTCTTC
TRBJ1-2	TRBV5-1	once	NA	CASSLEIAAYGYTF	TGCGCCAGCAGCTTGGAGATCGCGGCCTATGGCTACACCTTC
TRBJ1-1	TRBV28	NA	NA	CASRGGPYTEAFF	TGTGCCAGCAGGGGGGGACCGTACACTGAAGCTTTCTTT
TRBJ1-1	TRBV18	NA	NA	CASSPGRNTEAFF	TGTGCCAGCTCACCAGGGAGGAACACTGAAGCTTTCTTT
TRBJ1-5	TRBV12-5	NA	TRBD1	CASGVRDRGQPQHF	TGTGCTAGTGGTGTCCGGGACAGGGGACAGCCCCAGCATTTT
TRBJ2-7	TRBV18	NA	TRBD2	CASSRGQQAGASYEQYF	TGTGCCAGCTCACGCGGCCAACAAGCGGGAGCTAGCTACGAGCAGTACTTC
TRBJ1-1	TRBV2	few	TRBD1	CANPGQVLLNTGAFF	TGTGCCAACCCGGGACAGGTTCTTCTTAACACGGGAGCTTTCTTT
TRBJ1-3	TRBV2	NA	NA	CASSSASGSGNTIYF	TGTGCCAGCAGTTCCGCCAGCGGCTCTGGAAACACCATATATTTT
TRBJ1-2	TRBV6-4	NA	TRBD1	CASRRTGQGGNYGYTF	TGTGCCAGCCGGAGAACGGGACAGGGAGGGAACTATGGCTACACCTTC
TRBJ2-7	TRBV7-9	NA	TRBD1	CASRFSGQGRPYEQYF	TGTGCCAGCAGATTTTCGGGACAGGGTCGCCCCTACGAGCAGTACTTC
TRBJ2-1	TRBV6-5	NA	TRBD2	CASRALAGGFNEQFF	TGTGCCAGCAGGGCACTAGCGGGAGGTTTCAATGAGCAGTTCTTC
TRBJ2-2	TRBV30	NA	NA	CAWSGQGYTGELFF	TGTGCCTGGAGTGGCCAGGGGTACACCGGGGAGCTGTTTTTT
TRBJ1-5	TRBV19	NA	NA	CASSILDRNNQPQHF	TGTGCCAGTAGTATATTGGACAGAAATAATCAGCCCCAGCATTTT
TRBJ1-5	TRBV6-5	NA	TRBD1	CATLGRDSNNQPQHF	TGTGCCACTTTAGGAAGGGACAGCAACAATCAGCCCCAGCATTTT
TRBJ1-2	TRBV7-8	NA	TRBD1	CASRAGQDYGYTF	TGTGCCAGCAGGGCAGGACAGGACTATGGCTACACCTTC
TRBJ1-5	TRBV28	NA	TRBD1	CASSLFGKDRGRLYSNQPQHF	TGTGCCAGCAGTTTATTCGGAAAGGACAGGGGAAGGTTATATAGCAATCAGCCCCAGCATTTT
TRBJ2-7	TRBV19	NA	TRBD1	CASSRTGGLAFEQYF	TGTGCCAGTAGTCGAACAGGGGGGCTTGCTTTCGAGCAGTACTTC
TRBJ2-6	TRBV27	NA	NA	CASSPIPGSSGANVLTF	TGTGCCAGCAGCCCCATACCGGGTTCCTCTGGGGCCAACGTCCTGACTTTC
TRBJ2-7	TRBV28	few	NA	CASSLTSGDYEQYF	TGTGCCAGCAGTTTAACCTCAGGGGATTACGAGCAGTACTTC
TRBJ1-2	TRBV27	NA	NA	CASSRQINYGYTF	TGTGCCAGCAGTCGACAGATTAACTATGGCTACACCTTC
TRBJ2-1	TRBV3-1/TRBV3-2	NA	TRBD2	CASSQGPGLAGGEQFF	TGTGCCAGCAGCCAAGGACCAGGACTAGCGGGAGGTGAGCAGTTCTTC
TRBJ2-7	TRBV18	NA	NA	CASSPGQPKAYEQYF	TGTGCCAGCTCACCGGGACAACCTAAGGCCTACGAGCAGTACTTC